This TCR beta chain was sequenced for a study of beta chain features in type 1 diabetes. Study-wide results and caveats: HLA influence on TCRB rearrangement stayed unresolved here. There was a moderate but significant shortening of TCRB CDR3s in all four CD4+ subsets of Type 1 diabetes patients. A greater similarity of naive, central memory and Treg TCRB repertoires was seen among patients than among healthy donors. VDJ junctions from patients with type 1 diabetes contained fewer insertions and more deletions.

The single heparinised draw taken from each donor contained 90 to 150 mL of blood on average. For this clone: The antigen is undetermined.

The isolated RNA, all of it, was reverse transcribed, so expressed TCRB transcripts were what got sequenced. Repertoires were generated with immunoSEQ multiplex PCR, while TCRdb's copy carries only in-frame clones and drops some. The sample shows 300,000 or so clones, roughly an eighth of them seen only once. V trimming: 0 bases; J trimming: 8 bases; junction bases outside the gene matches: 6. The CDR3 spans 15 residues. Germline assignment: CDR1 KGHSH and CDR2 LQKENI. Material: naive CD4+ T cells from blood. V is TRBV18 and J is TRBJ2-1; 8 bases are a match to TRBD2. This receptor was identified in a man aged 30 to 39 with type 1 diabetes. The DNA for the CDR3 is TGTGCCAGCTCACCACCTATTAGCGGGACGTATGAGCAGTTCTTC. Translating it yields CASSPPISGTYEQFF.